A single sample gave rise to the 28 T cell receptor beta chains below, sequenced in a study of T cells in Graves' hyperthyroidism and ophthalmopathy. RNA transcripts were the template for amplifying TCR beta CDR3 regions. The HTBI primer set was used in a first-round RT-PCR of the TCR CDR3. Via MiXCR, TCRdb re-called the multiplex PCR reads, giving one row per CDR3 protein. The repertoire holds roughly 93,000 distinct CDR3 sequences, with roughly 39% as singletons. Material: peripheral blood or thyroid tissue (not recorded which). Every receptor here comes from a woman in her twenties or thirties with Graves' hyperthyroidism.

This clonotype was seen at least ten times. The chain recombines TRBV5-1 with TRBJ1-3; D remains unclear. The germline CDR1 and CDR2 sequences are SGHRS and YFSETQ. Trimming pared 4 bases from V and 3 bases from J, leaving 8 bases between. This CDR3 is 13 amino acids long. Here the CDR3 reads CASSTGNGNTIYF. CDR3 sequence (DNA): TGCGCCAGCAGCACGGGAAATGGAAACACCATATATTTT.

The chain has TRBV29-1 and TRBJ2-5, with 10 bases that match TRBD2. There are 17 residues in the CDR3. Trimming removed 5 bases from V and 4 bases from J; junction bases left unmatched: 16. CDR1 and CDR2 from the germline V gene are SQVTM and ANQGSEA. The CDR3 spells CSVPRGMASGRAETQYF. CDR3 in DNA: TGCAGCGTTCCGAGGGGTATGGCTAGCGGGAGAGCAGAGACCCAGTACTTC.

As concerns this clonotype: Here the CDR3 omits its conserved ending phenylalanine or tryptophan, so a read error is the likely source. This sequence joins TRBV7-3 and TRBJ1-1; tentative D call: TRBD1 (6 bases). The CDR3 runs 14 residues. V lost 8 bases, J lost 7 bases, and 20 bases lay in between. Germline V gives CDR1 SGHTA, CDR2 FQGTGA. CDR3 in amino acids: CASSPTGPSDEAFS. The CDR3 DNA sequence: TGTGCCAGCTCACCCACAGGGCCCTCTGATGAAGCTTTCTCT.

This clonotype was seen at least ten times. This chain links TRBV13 with TRBJ2-2; D ambiguous. CDR3 length: 13 amino acids. Per germline, CDR1 PRHDT and CDR2 FYEKMQ (reference sequence). V dropped 5 bases and J dropped 5 bases, with 9 bases sitting between them. In DNA, the CDR3 is TGTGCCAGCAGCCCACTGGTTACCGGGGAGCTGTTTTTT. Protein: CASSPLVTGELFF.

This clonotype is medium-sized (0.01 to 0.1%) by share. J is TRBJ1-6 and V is TRBV20-1; maybe TRBD1 (5 bases). The CDR3 spans 17 residues. The germline V and J ends were trimmed by 3 bases and 3 bases, with 18 bases remaining between them. CDR1 and CDR2 from the germline V gene are DFQATT and SNEGSKA (reference sequence). CDR3 amino acids: CSASLDPGLNYNSPLHF. CDR3 in DNA: TGCAGTGCTAGCTTAGATCCGGGACTGAACTATAATTCACCCCTCCACTTT.

This clonotype has at least ten counts. V usage is TRBV28 and J usage is TRBJ1-5; tentatively, D is TRBD1 (6 bases). The CDR3 is made up of 16 amino acids. V lost 2 bases and J lost 6, with 17 bases in between. Germline lookup yields CDR1 MDHEN and CDR2 SYDVKM. The CDR3 DNA reads as TGTGCCAGCAGTTTACCTGGTGCGCTAGGGGGTCAGCCCCAGCATTTT. It yields the protein CASSLPGALGGQPQHF. The full variable domain, rest sourced from reference TRBV28 and TRBJ1-5, is DVKVTQSSRYLVKRTGEKVFLECVQDMDHENMFWYRQDPGLGLRLIYFSYDVKMKEKGDIPEGYSVSREKKERFSLILESASTNQTSMYLCASSLPGALGGQPQHFGDGTRLSIL.

This clonotype was counted ten times or more. The chain combines TRBV7-3 with TRBJ1-1; the D is unclear. Between the trimmed V and J ends, which lost 2 bases and 4 bases, there was a span of 14 bases. Germline-derived CDR1 and CDR2 are SGHTA and FQGTGA. The CDR3 has 15 amino acids. CDR3 loop: CASSLSGRVGTEAFF. DNA for the CDR3: TGTGCCAGCAGCTTATCGGGAAGGGTGGGCACTGAAGCTTTCTTT.

This clonotype was counted ten times or more. The CDR3 DNA follows: TGTGCCAGCTCCACCTCGGTTATGTCTGGAAACACCATATATTTT. It encodes CASSTSVMSGNTIYF. The V gene is TRBV18, the J gene TRBJ1-3; D gene ambiguous. The germline CDR1 and CDR2 sequences are KGHSH and LQKENI. V was clipped by 6 bases and J by 1 base, with 13 bases between them. The CDR3 is 15 residues long.

Remarks on this clonotype: One base away lies a much larger clone, so this may be a sequencing read error. The genes are TRBV9 and TRBJ2-7, with D unresolved. Germline CDR1 is SGDLS and CDR2 is YYNGEE. The CDR3 covers 14 residues. The CDR3 region is CASSPTLDSYEQCF. The CDR3 region has the DNA TGTGCCAGCTCACCAACCTTAGACTCCTACGAGCAGTGCTTC.

The rearrangement uses TRBV29-1 and TRBJ2-7; D possibly corresponds to TRBD1 (6 bases). Trimming cost V 6 bases and J 4 bases, with 10 bases left between them. CDR1 and CDR2 (germline): SQVTM, ANQGSEA. The CDR3 spans 11 residues. The CDR3 loop is CSVQQGYEQYF. CDR3 DNA: TGCAGCGTCCAACAGGGTTACGAGCAGTACTTC.

On this clonotype itself: This may arise from a read error, as a much more abundant clone is one base away. The genes are TRBV12-3 or TRBV12-4 and TRBJ2-6; 10 bases are a match to TRBD1. Losses at the gene ends were 7 bases for V and 0 bases for J; bases not matched to a gene: 6. The CDR3 consists of 17 residues. CDR3 coding DNA: TGTGCCAGCAAAGGGGGACAGGGGTTCTCTGGGGCCAACGTCCTGACTTTC. This translates into CASKGGQGFSGANVLTF.

This clonotype occurred many times. V and J are TRBV6-1 and TRBJ1-5; a weak D match, TRBD1 (6 bases). Between the trimmed V and J ends, which lost 6 bases and 4 bases, there was a span of 10 bases. Germline values: CDR1 MNHNS, CDR2 SASEGT. The CDR3 runs 13 residues. The chain's CDR3 is CASRGGLNQPQHF. CDR3 sequence (DNA): TGTGCCAGCAGAGGGGGACTTAATCAGCCCCAGCATTTT.

Only a few counts were recorded for this clonotype. The CDR3 is CASSSLPAKTNYGYTF. The DNA of the CDR3 is TGTGCCAGCAGTTCACTGCCAGCCAAGACTAACTATGGCTACACCTTC. The J gene is TRBJ1-2, the V gene TRBV28; no definite D call. Germline V gives CDR1 MDHEN, CDR2 SYDVKM. V was shortened by 4 bases and J by 0 bases, with 15 bases between the two germline ends. The CDR3 sequence is 16 residues long.

On this clonotype: Germline and junction disagree at one end, which may indicate a read error. V usage is TRBV7-9 and J usage is TRBJ2-6; TRBD2 might be the D (6 bases). CDR3 length equals 15 residues. Germline CDR1 SEHNR, CDR2 FQNEAQ (reference sequence). The chain's CDR3 is CTSSPRDGGANVPTF. The CDR3 bases are TGTACCAGCAGCCCCAGGGATGGAGGGGCCAACGTCCCGACTTTC.

This clonotype was found many times. The rearrangement uses TRBV10-3 and TRBJ1-1; 8 bases align to TRBD1. The V segment lost 6 bases and the J segment 4 bases; nucleotides outside the gene matches: 7. The length of the CDR3 is 14 residues. The germline CDR1 and CDR2 sequences are ENHRY and SYGVKD. This CDR3 reads CAIRGTGGLTEAFF. The CDR3 DNA sequence: TGTGCCATCAGGGGAACAGGGGGACTCACTGAAGCTTTCTTT.

This clonotype was observed at least ten times. An end of the junction differs from the germline gene, which may be a read error. V usage is TRBV7-7 and J usage is TRBJ2-7; 7 bases agree with TRBD1. The CDR3 runs 15 residues. Germline loops: CDR1 SSHAT, CDR2 FNYEAQ (reference sequence). This chain's CDR3 is CASSPAPGQFNEQYF. The CDR3 DNA reads as TGTGCTAGCAGCCCGGCCCCGGGACAGTTTAACGAGCAGTACTTC.

The sample holds many counts of this clonotype. This chain uses TRBV6-6 with TRBJ2-7; D unclear. Looked up from germline, CDR1 is MNHNY and CDR2 is SVGAGI (reference sequence). Trimming left V 6 bases short and J 3 bases short, with 6 bases between. The CDR3 extends over 11 amino acids. The CDR3 bases are TGTGCCAGCAGCTCTAACTACGAGCAGTACTTC. Translating gives CASSSNYEQYF.

There are many counts of this clonotype. The chain links TRBV14 to TRBJ2-3; 11 nucleotides align to TRBD2. CDR1 is SGHDN and CDR2 is FVKESK in the germline V gene. The CDR3 consists of 15 residues. Germline trimming cut 4 bases from V and 5 bases from J; bases unmatched to any gene: 5. CDR3: CASSRQGLAVDTQYF. In nucleotides, the CDR3 is TGTGCCAGCAGCCGACAGGGACTAGCGGTAGATACGCAGTATTTT.

This clonotype occurred many times. This sequence joins TRBV6-6 and TRBJ2-2, with a weak D call TRBD2 (6 bases). CDR3 length equals 14 residues. The germline V gene has CDR1 MNHNY and CDR2 SVGAGI (reference sequence). Trimming stripped 8 bases from V and 4 bases from J, with 14 bases between. The CDR3 region is CASGRLGTTGELFF. CDR3 DNA sequence: TGTGCCAGCGGGAGACTAGGAACCACCGGGGAGCTGTTTTTT.

This clonotype was seen at least ten times. J is TRBJ1-4 and V is TRBV15; D perhaps matches TRBD1 (5 bases). Trimming took 2 bases from V and 3 from J, leaving 13 bases between them. Germline loops: CDR1 LNHNV, CDR2 YYDKDF (reference sequence). CDR3 length: 16 residues. The CDR3 nucleotides are TGTGCCACCAGCAGACGTATACAGGCACCTAATGAAAAACTGTTTTTT. It is translated as CATSRRIQAPNEKLFF.

This clonotype occurred many times. V gene TRBV18 combines with J gene TRBJ2-7; D remains ambiguous. The CDR3 covers 12 residues. Germline assignment: CDR1 KGHSH and CDR2 LQKENI. Between the trimmed V and J ends, which lost 5 bases and 2 bases, there was a span of 7 bases. The CDR3, as DNA: TGTGCCAGCTCAACGGACCCCTACGAGCAGTACTTC. This translates into CASSTDPYEQYF.

This clonotype was detected only a few times. The chain uses TRBV10-3 and TRBJ1-3; D is uncertain. Trimming took 4 bases from V and 16 from J, leaving 23 bases between them. Germline lookup yields CDR1 ENHRY and CDR2 SYGVKD. The CDR3 covers 14 residues. The CDR3 DNA sequence: TGTGCCATCAGTGGTGATGTCTCTGGAAACACCACGTATTTT. Protein: CAISGDVSGNTTYF.

This rearrangement joins TRBV7-8 to TRBJ2-7, with TRBD2 identical over 11 bases. Germline V gene lookup returns CDR1 SGHVS and CDR2 FQNEAQ. After removal of 4 bases from V and 0 bases from J, the junction contained 5 bases not matched to a gene. CDR3 size: 16 residues. CDR3 sequence (DNA): TGTGCCAGCAGCTCTAGCGGGAGGACCCACTCCTACGAGCAGTACTTC. It is translated as CASSSSGRTHSYEQYF.

This clonotype was seen ten or more times. The chain couples TRBV19 to TRBJ2-7; 7 bases are shared with TRBD2. The V gene end was trimmed by 5 bases and the J gene end by 2 bases; junction bases not matched to a gene: 6. The CDR3 has 14 residues. Germline loops: CDR1 LNHDA, CDR2 SQIVND (reference sequence). The CDR3 here is CASSRWAGAYEQYF. CDR3 bases: TGTGCCAGTAGTCGCTGGGCGGGAGCCTACGAGCAGTACTTC. The variable domain in full, completed from reference TRBV19 and TRBJ2-7, reads DGGITQSPKYLFRKEGQNVTLSCEQNLNHDAMYWYRQDPGQGLRLIYYSQIVNDFQKGDIAEGYSVSREKKESFPLTVTSAQKNPTAFYLCASSRWAGAYEQYFGPGTRLTVT.

The rearrangement links TRBV29-1 to TRBJ2-7, with D possibly matching TRBD2 (5 bases). The CDR3 is made up of 13 amino acids. The germline CDR1 and CDR2 sequences are SQVTM and ANQGSEA. Trimming left V 4 bases short and J 3 bases short, with 13 bases between. CDR3 coding DNA: TGCAGCGTTGGACTATCTCGGCACTACGAGCAGTACTTC. Translated: CSVGLSRHYEQYF.

This clonotype was seen at least ten times. The chain carries TRBV20-1 and TRBJ1-5, with 12 nucleotides matching TRBD1. V gave up 5 bases and J gave up 5 bases; unmatched junction bases: 4. The germline V gene has CDR1 DFQATT and CDR2 SNEGSKA (reference sequence). The CDR3 spans 14 residues. Here the CDR3 DNA reads TGCAGTGCTGGGGGACAGGGGGCGCATCAGCCCCAGCATTTT. Translating it yields CSAGGQGAHQPQHF.

CDR3 sequence: CASEKGQGTTTGANVLTF. CDR3 nucleotide sequence: TGTGCCAGCGAGAAGGGACAGGGGACTACAACTGGGGCCAACGTCCTGACTTTC. The V gene is TRBV2, the J gene TRBJ2-6, with 10 bases identical to TRBD1. The length of the CDR3 is 18 residues. V was clipped by 8 bases and J by 2 bases; unmatched bases: 12. Germline values: CDR1 SNHLY, CDR2 FYNNEI.

This clonotype was found a few times. The chain carries TRBV15 and TRBJ2-7; 8 nucleotides align to TRBD1. The CDR3 runs to 16 residues. Germline values: CDR1 LNHNV, CDR2 YYDKDF (reference sequence). Trimming took 5 bases from V and 4 from J; bases not matched to a gene: 13. CDR3 in amino acids: CATSAGTGFGGYEQYF. In DNA, the CDR3 is TGTGCCACCAGCGCCGGGACAGGTTTCGGCGGTTACGAGCAGTACTTC.